This TCR beta chain was identified in a study of control samples from healthy donors and cancer patients. Germline V gene lookup returns CDR1 SGDLS and CDR2 YYNGEE. This CDR3 has 15 amino acids. J was trimmed by 4 bases and V by 0 bases; bases with no gene match: 5. TCRdb's table, derived via immunoSEQ multiplex PCR, lists solely in-frame clones and lacks some. The sample contains some 54,000 clones, around 95% of which appear only once. Input material: blood. V is TRBV9 and J is TRBJ2-3; 7 nucleotides line up with TRBD2. The TCR originated in a woman aged 30 to 39 in good health. CDR3 DNA: TGTGCCAGCAGCGTAGGCGGGAGATCGGCAGATACGCAGTATTTT. Its translation: CASSVGGRSADTQYF.